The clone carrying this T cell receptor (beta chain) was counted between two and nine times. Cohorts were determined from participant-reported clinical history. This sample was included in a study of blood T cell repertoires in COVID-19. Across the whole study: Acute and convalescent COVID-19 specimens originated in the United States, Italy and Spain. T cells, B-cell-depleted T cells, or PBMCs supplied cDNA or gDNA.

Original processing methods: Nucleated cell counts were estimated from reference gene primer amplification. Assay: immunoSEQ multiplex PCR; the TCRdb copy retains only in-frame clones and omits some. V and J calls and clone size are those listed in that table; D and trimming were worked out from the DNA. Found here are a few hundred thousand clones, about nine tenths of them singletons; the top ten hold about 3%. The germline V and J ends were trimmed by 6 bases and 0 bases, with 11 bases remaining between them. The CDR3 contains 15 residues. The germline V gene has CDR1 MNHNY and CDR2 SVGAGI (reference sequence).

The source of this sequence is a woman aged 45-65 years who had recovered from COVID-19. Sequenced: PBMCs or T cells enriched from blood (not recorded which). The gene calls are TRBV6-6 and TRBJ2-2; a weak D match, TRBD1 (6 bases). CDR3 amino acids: CASRAGTSNTGELFF. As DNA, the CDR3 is TGTGCCAGCAGGGCCGGGACATCGAACACCGGGGAGCTGTTTTTT.